The next 3 T cell receptor beta chains were all read from a single sample in a study of Tregs in tolerant kidney transplant recipients. The data were produced by immunoSEQ multiplex PCR, yet TCRdb's version contains in-frame clones alone and is incomplete. The data contain under 90,000 clones, about 91% of them singletons. Recipients received nonmyeloablative bone marrow transplants from related graft donors, with transient mixed chimerism. The material sequenced was CD4+ T cells from blood (PBMCs), taken 24 months after the transplant. These TCRs come from a human patient who received a combined kidney and bone marrow transplant. Some T cells may be the graft donor's.

The V gene is TRBV4-1, the J gene TRBJ2-7; D unresolved. V was trimmed by 1 base and J by 5 bases, leaving 9 bases between them. Germline CDR1 and CDR2: MGHRA and YSYEKL. The CDR3 sequence is 13 residues long. The CDR3 nucleotides are TGCGCCAGCAGCCAAGTCACAGTAAACGAGCAGTACTTC. Its translation: CASSQVTVNEQYF.

The chain recombines TRBV5-4 with TRBJ1-2; D is undetermined. The CDR3 spans 14 residues. The V and J ends lost 0 bases and 8 bases respectively, with 14 bases between them. Germline V gene lookup returns CDR1 SGHNT and CDR2 YYREEE (reference sequence). The CDR3 sequence is CASSLDRPDPGYTF. As DNA, the CDR3 is TGTGCCAGCAGCTTGGATCGCCCAGATCCGGGCTACACCTTC.

The V and J genes are TRBV25-1 and TRBJ1-4; no firm D call. V was pared by 8 bases and J by 7 bases, with 14 bases between. The CDR3 covers 13 residues. Germline V gene data show CDR1 as MGHDK and CDR2 as SYGVNS. The CDR3 sequence is CASSPLLGEKLFF. The CDR3 nucleotides are TGTGCCAGCTCCCCCCTACTTGGTGAAAAACTGTTTTTT.